The 31 T cell receptor beta chains below come from one sample, sequenced in a study of blood T cells in healthy people across ages (dated by TCRdb to between 2015 and 2016). Library generation was performed with 5' RACE. Sequencing used an Illumina HiSeq 2500. A second PCR of roughly 7 to 11 cycles was performed with a sample-barcoded 5' primer and a J-beta primer mix. TCRdb applied fastp at Q25 and MiXCR to the public reads, then kept only in-frame beta chains. When rows share a CDR3 protein, they turn into one entry using the most common DNA and genes. Within this sample are under 850,000 distinct CDR3 sequences, with about 37% of them counted one time only. The ten largest clones add up to 13% of the sample. The sequenced material came from blood. Source of these receptors: a man aged 18 to 30 in good health.

The chain combines TRBV6-2 or TRBV6-3 with TRBJ2-5; D is ambiguous. Trimming removed 7 bases from V and 11 bases from J, with 20 bases in between. The CDR3 runs to 13 residues. Germline V gene lookup returns CDR1 MNHEY and CDR2 SVGEGT. The CDR3 sequence: CASIGEGSNEQYF. The CDR3 nucleotides read TGTGCCAGCATTGGGGAAGGCAGCAATGAGCAGTACTTC.

Turning to this clonotype: This sequence may be a read error, since a much larger clone differs from it by one base. The chain carries TRBV12-3 or TRBV12-4 and TRBJ2-1; 13 bases agree with TRBD2. This CDR3 spans 16 amino acids. CDR3 residues: CAGSEGLAGTYNEQFF. CDR3 nucleotides: TGTGCCGGCAGTGAGGGACTAGCGGGGACCTACAATGAGCAGTTCTTC.

A remark on this clonotype: A read error may produce the germline difference seen at one junction end. The rearrangement joins TRBV7-2 to TRBJ2-7; maybe TRBD1 (8 bases). The CDR3 runs 14 residues. Germline CDR1 reads SGHTA; CDR2 reads FQGNSA. The chain's CDR3 is CVSSLQGGSYEQYF. CDR3 DNA: TGTGTCAGCAGCTTACAGGGGGGGTCCTACGAGCAGTACTTC.

The chain uses TRBV20-1 and TRBJ2-7; TRBD2 matches 9 bases. The CDR3 has 14 residues. V trimming: 3 bases; J trimming: 3 bases; junction bases outside the gene matches: 6. Germline V gene sequence: CDR1 DFQATT, CDR2 SNEGSKA (reference sequence). CDR3: CSARERGVFYEQYF. The CDR3 DNA sequence: TGCAGTGCTAGGGAGCGGGGGGTCTTCTACGAGCAGTACTTC.

In regard to this clonotype: With a much larger clone just one base away, this may be a read error. This sequence joins TRBV12-3 or TRBV12-4 and TRBJ1-2; D is unresolved. This CDR3 has 13 residues. The CDR3 DNA reads TGTGCCAGCAGTTTTGACCTTAACCATGGCTACACCTTC. This translates into CASSFDLNHGYTF.

V usage is TRBV18 and J usage is TRBJ2-5; TRBD1 matches 8 bases. CDR1 KGHSH and CDR2 LQKENI come from the germline V gene. CDR3 length: 14 residues. Unmatched junction bases numbered 4, after V lost 2 bases and J lost 5 bases. CDR3 coding DNA: TGTGCCAGCTCACCAGAGACAGGGGCGGAGACCCAGTACTTC. It yields the protein CASSPETGAETQYF.

In this sample, this clonotype turned up a few times. The chain recombines TRBV6-2 or TRBV6-3 with TRBJ2-3; TRBD2 is a possible D gene (5 bases). Trimming removed 3 bases from V and 1 base from J, with 14 bases in between. CDR1 and CDR2 from the germline V gene are MNHEY and SVGEGT. This CDR3 is built from 16 residues. This CDR3 reads CASSYGSALGTDTQYF. The CDR3, as DNA: TGTGCCAGCAGTTATGGGTCGGCACTAGGCACAGATACGCAGTATTTT.

The chain is built from TRBV7-6 and TRBJ2-7; 8 bases are a match to TRBD1. The junction had 6 bases not matched to a gene; V was cut back by 2 bases and J by 0 bases. The CDR3 has 16 amino acids. Germline CDR1 reads SGHVS; CDR2 reads FNYEAQ. CDR3 in amino acids: CASSLKGTGSSYEQYF. The CDR3 DNA is TGTGCCAGCAGCTTAAAAGGGACAGGTAGCTCCTACGAGCAGTACTTC.

In its sample, this clonotype was seen many times. The genes are TRBV20-1 and TRBJ1-5; possibly TRBD1 for D (6 bases). V was shortened by 0 bases and J by 7 bases, with 10 bases between the two germline ends. The germline CDR1 and CDR2 sequences are DFQATT and SNEGSKA (reference sequence). This CDR3 has 13 residues. CDR3 loop: CSAREAGEQPQHF. DNA for the CDR3: TGCAGTGCTAGAGAGGCAGGGGAACAGCCCCAGCATTTT.

J is TRBJ2-1 and V is TRBV6-2 or TRBV6-3, with 11 bases identical to TRBD2. With 5 bases clipped from V and 6 bases from J, the junction kept 6 bases outside the gene matches. The CDR3 is made up of 15 amino acids. The V gene's germline CDR1 is MNHEY and CDR2 SVGEGT. The DNA for the CDR3 is TGTGCCAGCAGTAAACTAGCGGGGGCCTGCAATGAGCAGTTCTTC. It is translated as CASSKLAGACNEQFF.

This clonotype has a handful of counts. The genes are TRBV9 and TRBJ2-1, with no clear D. Germline CDR1 reads SGDLS; CDR2 reads YYNGEE. This CDR3 region has 15 residues. V was trimmed by 0 bases and J by 6 bases, leaving 13 bases between them. CDR3 nucleotide sequence: TGTGCCAGCAGCGTAGGCCTGACGGGTGGCAATGAGCAGTTCTTC. This gives the protein CASSVGLTGGNEQFF.

This clonotype was observed a few times. The rearrangement uses TRBV27 and TRBJ2-7; 10 bases fit TRBD2. The CDR3 runs to 16 residues. Germline CDR1 reads MNHEY; CDR2 reads SMNVEV (reference sequence). With 0 bases clipped from V and 7 bases from J, the junction kept 9 bases outside the gene matches. The CDR3, as DNA: TGTGCCAGCAGTTTATCCCCAGCGGGGGGGTACAATGAGCAGTACTTC. Amino acid sequence: CASSLSPAGGYNEQYF.

This clonotype was detected a few times. V is TRBV6-6 and J is TRBJ1-1, with D hard to call. Germline V gives CDR1 MNHNY, CDR2 SVGAGI (reference sequence). V lost 8 bases and J 2 bases, leaving 21 bases between the germline ends. This CDR3 is built from 16 residues. CDR3 region: CASSAYFGVSNTEAFF. The DNA of the CDR3 is TGTGCCAGCTCGGCCTATTTCGGGGTTTCTAACACTGAAGCTTTCTTT.

There are many counts of this clonotype. The chain has TRBV12-3 or TRBV12-4 and TRBJ2-1; 8 bases are shared with TRBD2. V was clipped by 5 bases and J by 1 base; unmatched bases: 4. CDR3 length: 15 residues. This chain's CDR3 is CASSQTGGSYNEQFF. In DNA, the CDR3 is TGTGCCAGCAGTCAAACGGGGGGGTCCTACAATGAGCAGTTCTTC.

The chain recombines TRBV7-3 with TRBJ1-2, with a weak D call TRBD1 (6 bases). Per the germline V gene, CDR1 is SGHTA and CDR2 is FQGTGA. This CDR3 contains 15 residues. V was pared by 5 bases and J by 4 bases, with 17 bases between. CDR3 region: CASSKTPGDPYGYTF. The CDR3 DNA reads as TGTGCCAGCAGCAAGACGCCAGGGGATCCCTATGGCTACACCTTC.

This clonotype has just one count. The gene calls are TRBV7-8 and TRBJ2-4; TRBD1 agrees at 9 bases. The J call may not be correct, given that the DNA end is closer to TRBJ2-5. This CDR3 is built from 15 residues. Germline V lookup: CDR1 SGHVS, CDR2 FQNEAQ. The CDR3 loop reads CASSFYRDRVETQYF. CDR3 DNA sequence: TGTGCCAGCAGCTTCTACCGGGACAGGGTTGAGACCCAGTACTTC.

This chain uses TRBV29-1 with TRBJ1-5, with 7 bases fitting TRBD1. V trimming: 5 bases; J trimming: 2 bases; junction bases outside the gene matches: 3. Germline loops: CDR1 SQVTM, CDR2 ANQGSEA. This CDR3 has 13 residues. The CDR3: CSVRQGGNQPQHF. CDR3 coding DNA: TGCAGCGTTCGACAGGGTGGCAATCAGCCCCAGCATTTT. The whole variable domain, remainder taken from reference TRBV29-1 and TRBJ1-5, is SAVISQKPSRDICQRGTSLTIQCQVDSQVTMMFWYRQQPGQSLTLIATANQGSEATYESGFVIDKFPISRPNLTFSTLTVSNMSPEDSSIYLCSVRQGGNQPQHFGDGTRLSIL.

The CDR3 sequence is CSVFRREHYGYTF. For the CDR3, the DNA is TGCAGCGTTTTTCGCCGGGAGCACTATGGCTACACCTTC. The chain combines TRBV29-1 with TRBJ1-2; D gene unclear. Germline lookup yields CDR1 SQVTM and CDR2 ANQGSEA. The CDR3 spans 13 residues. With 5 bases removed from V and 3 bases from J, the gap between germline ends came to 13 bases. The whole variable domain, remainder taken from reference TRBV29-1 and TRBJ1-2, is SAVISQKPSRDICQRGTSLTIQCQVDSQVTMMFWYRQQPGQSLTLIATANQGSEATYESGFVIDKFPISRPNLTFSTLTVSNMSPEDSSIYLCSVFRREHYGYTFGSGTRLTVV.

This clonotype was detected a few times. This chain's CDR3 is CASSPPGTASYNEQFF. The CDR3 DNA sequence: TGTGCCAGCAGTCCTCCTGGGACAGCCTCCTACAATGAGCAGTTCTTC. The chain couples TRBV28 to TRBJ2-1; 7 bases match TRBD1. Trimming cost V 5 bases and J 0 bases; bases outside gene matches: 7. This CDR3 is 16 amino acids long. Germline-derived CDR1 and CDR2 are MDHEN and SYDVKM.

This clonotype was counted only a few times. The V call is TRBV4-3, the J call TRBJ2-4; D is possibly TRBD2 (7 bases). Germline lookup yields CDR1 LGHNA and CDR2 YSLEER. V lost 0 bases and J 9 bases, leaving 21 bases between the germline ends. CDR3 size: 17 residues. CDR3 in DNA: TGCGCCAGCAGCCAAGAAGTTCTAGGGGGGGGAAAAGGCATTCAGTACTTC. This sequence encodes CASSQEVLGGGKGIQYF.

This clonotype has more than one count but fewer than ten. J is TRBJ2-3 and V is TRBV9; 11 bases agree with TRBD2. The J segment lost 2 bases and the V segment lost 3 bases, leaving 2 bases of the junction unmatched. CDR1 is SGDLS, CDR2 YYNGEE, per germline. CDR3 length: 15 residues. The CDR3 loop is CASSETSGDTDTQYF. The CDR3 DNA is TGTGCCAGCAGCGAGACTAGCGGGGACACAGATACGCAGTATTTT.

The V call is TRBV9, the J call TRBJ2-5, with 12 nucleotides matching TRBD1. The trim removed 7 bases at V and 11 bases at J, leaving 15 bases unmatched. The length of the CDR3 is 15 residues. Looked up from germline, CDR1 is SGDLS and CDR2 is YYNGEE. The CDR3 here is CASGSGQGAGDEQYF. CDR3 DNA sequence: TGTGCCAGCGGTTCGGGACAGGGGGCGGGCGATGAGCAGTACTTC.

Ten or more counts support this clonotype. The rearrangement uses TRBV27 and TRBJ1-2; TRBD1 agrees at 10 bases. The length of the CDR3 is 13 residues. V shed 8 bases, J shed 2 bases, and the junction held 2 bases outside the gene matches. In germline, CDR1 is MNHEY, CDR2 SMNVEV (reference sequence). As DNA, the CDR3 is TGTGCCAGCCTGGGACAGGGGAACTATGGCTACACCTTC. Encoded protein: CASLGQGNYGYTF.

This chain joins TRBV5-1 and TRBJ2-3; TRBD2 is a possible D gene (5 bases). This CDR3 spans 15 amino acids. From germline, CDR1 is SGHRS and CDR2 YFSETQ. V was shortened by 2 bases and J by 4 bases, with 14 bases between the two germline ends. The chain's CDR3 is CASSFSLAPADTQYF. The CDR3 nucleotides read TGCGCCAGCAGCTTTTCGCTAGCCCCGGCAGATACGCAGTATTTT.

This clonotype showed up many times. The V gene is TRBV5-5, the J gene TRBJ2-1, with D possibly being TRBD2 (5 bases). With 4 bases removed from V and 9 bases from J, the gap between germline ends came to 17 bases. In germline, CDR1 is SGHKS, CDR2 YYEKEE (reference sequence). The length of the CDR3 is 14 residues. Here the CDR3 reads CASSPGLPLAEQFF. In DNA form, the CDR3 reads TGTGCCAGCAGCCCTGGACTTCCCCTCGCTGAGCAGTTCTTC. Full variable domain (remainder filled in from reference TRBV5-5 and TRBJ2-1): DAGVTQSPTHLIKTRGQQVTLRCSPISGHKSVSWYQQVLGQGPQFIFQYYEKEERGRGNFPDRFSARQFPNYSSELNVNALLLGDSALYLCASSPGLPLAEQFFGPGTRLTVL.

The chain combines TRBV5-4 with TRBJ2-2, with D unresolved. V lost 4 bases and J 4 bases, leaving 11 bases between the germline ends. CDR3 length: 14 residues. The V gene's germline CDR1 is SGHNT and CDR2 YYREEE (reference sequence). CDR3 nucleotide sequence: TGTGCCAGCAGCCGTTCACATATCACCGGGGAGCTGTTTTTT. Protein: CASSRSHITGELFF.

The chain joins TRBV6-5 to TRBJ2-5; 8 bases line up with TRBD2. The junction had 6 bases not matched to a gene; V was cut back by 2 bases and J by 4 bases. The CDR3 spans 15 residues. Per the germline V gene, CDR1 is MNHEY and CDR2 is SVGAGI. CDR3 in DNA: TGTGCCAGCAGTTACGGCGGGCTAGCGGGAGAGACCCAGTACTTC. This sequence encodes CASSYGGLAGETQYF.

In regard to this clonotype: The junction does not match germline at one end; this may be a read error. The gene calls are TRBV3-1 and TRBJ2-5, with D possibly matching TRBD1 (6 bases). The CDR3 extends over 14 amino acids. Germline V CDR1 and CDR2: LGHDT, YNNKEL (reference sequence). The CDR3 DNA follows: TGTACCAGCCGACGACGGGACAACCAAGAGACCCAGTACTTC. This sequence encodes CTSRRRDNQETQYF.

In its sample, this clonotype was seen many times. The chain is built from TRBV20-1 and TRBJ2-1; the D call may be TRBD1 or TRBD2 (5 bases each). The CDR3 runs to 14 residues. With 0 bases removed from V and 0 bases from J, the gap between germline ends came to 6 bases. The germline V gene encodes CDR1 DFQATT and CDR2 SNEGSKA (reference sequence). The DNA for the CDR3 is TGCAGTGCTAGAGACGGGACCTCCTACAATGAGCAGTTCTTC. Protein: CSARDGTSYNEQFF.

The sample holds many counts of this clonotype. V is TRBV5-1 and J is TRBJ1-2; D remains ambiguous. CDR1 SGHRS and CDR2 YFSETQ come from the germline V gene. The V end was cut by 0 bases, the J end by 6 bases, with 6 bases between. CDR3 length: 12 amino acids. Here the CDR3 reads CASSLGMDGYTF. CDR3 sequence (DNA): TGCGCCAGCAGCTTGGGTATGGATGGCTACACCTTC.

This clonotype was seen at least ten times. The J gene is TRBJ2-5, the V gene TRBV12-3 or TRBV12-4; D is undetermined. The CDR3 is made up of 13 amino acids. V shed 6 bases and J shed 0 bases, with 8 bases lying between them. CDR3 amino acids: CASSAGHQETQYF. The CDR3 DNA follows: TGTGCCAGCAGCGCTGGGCACCAAGAGACCCAGTACTTC.